This is a list of T cell receptor beta chains from one sample in a study of blood T cell repertoires in COVID-19. The assay was immunoSEQ multiplex PCR, and TCRdb's table has in-frame clones only and misses some. The sample gives over 200,000 clones, 80% to 90% of which show up once; about 3.5% is in the top ten. Sequenced sample: PBMCs or T cells enriched from blood (not recorded which). The receptors shown here come from a woman younger than 45 who had been exposed to COVID-19. Each CDR3 is given with its conserved first and last residue. Fields, in order: CDR3 DNA, CDR3 protein, V gene, clone size, J gene, D gene. D genes are given only for firm matches. Not every row has a clone size; where given, it reads once, few, many or a size class.

CDR3 DNA: TGTGCCAGCAGCAAACCGACGACAGGGACAGATCTACAAGAGACCCAGTACTTC
CDR3 protein: CASSKPTTGTDLQETQYF
V gene: TRBV21-1
clone size: NA
J gene: TRBJ2-5
D gene: NA

CDR3 DNA: TGCGCCAGCAGCCCCTCGGTAGCGGGAGGCCTCACCGGGGAGCTGTTTTTT
CDR3 protein: CASSPSVAGGLTGELFF
V gene: TRBV5-1
clone size: NA
J gene: TRBJ2-2
D gene: TRBD2

CDR3 DNA: TGTGCCAGCAGAGAGACTAGCGGGACGGCAGATACGCAGTATTTT
CDR3 protein: CASRETSGTADTQYF
V gene: TRBV6-4
clone size: few
J gene: TRBJ2-3
D gene: TRBD2

CDR3 DNA: TGTGCCATCAGTGGACAAAGCACCGGGGAGCTGTTTTTT
CDR3 protein: CAISGQSTGELFF
V gene: TRBV10-3
clone size: NA
J gene: TRBJ2-2
D gene: NA

CDR3 DNA: TGTGCCAGTAGTCCCCAGGGGTTTAGCAATCAGCCCCAGCATTTT
CDR3 protein: CASSPQGFSNQPQHF
V gene: TRBV19
clone size: NA
J gene: TRBJ1-5
D gene: NA

CDR3 DNA: TGTGCCAGCAGCTTACATTCGGACTTTCCCGAGCAGTACTTC
CDR3 protein: CASSLHSDFPEQYF
V gene: TRBV7-6
clone size: once
J gene: TRBJ2-7
D gene: NA

CDR3 DNA: TGTGCCAGCAGCTTGTACAGAACTAGCACAGATACGCAGTATTTT
CDR3 protein: CASSLYRTSTDTQYF
V gene: TRBV5-4
clone size: NA
J gene: TRBJ2-3
D gene: NA

CDR3 DNA: TGTGCCAGCAGCCCGAGAAATCAGCCCCAGCATTTT
CDR3 protein: CASSPRNQPQHF
V gene: TRBV7-2
clone size: NA
J gene: TRBJ1-5
D gene: NA

CDR3 DNA: TGCGCCAGCAGCTTGGGGCTAGCGGCAGACTACAATGAGCAGTTCTTC
CDR3 protein: CASSLGLAADYNEQFF
V gene: TRBV5-1
clone size: once
J gene: TRBJ2-1
D gene: TRBD2

CDR3 DNA: TGTGCCAGCAGTTACTCGTCGGGGGTTGCTTTCTTT
CDR3 protein: CASSYSSGVAFF
V gene: TRBV6-5
clone size: NA
J gene: TRBJ1-1
D gene: NA

CDR3 DNA: TGTGCCAGTAGTATAGACCGCGGCTACGAGCAGTACTTC
CDR3 protein: CASSIDRGYEQYF
V gene: TRBV19
clone size: NA
J gene: TRBJ2-7
D gene: NA

CDR3 DNA: TGTGCCAGCAGTTTTATGGGACAGGGAAAGGGGGAGACCCAGTACTTC
CDR3 protein: CASSFMGQGKGETQYF
V gene: TRBV28
clone size: NA
J gene: TRBJ2-5
D gene: TRBD1

CDR3 DNA: TGTGCCAGCAGTGAATTCAGGGGCAAGGGGTATGAAAAACTGTTTTTT
CDR3 protein: CASSEFRGKGYEKLFF
V gene: TRBV25-1
clone size: NA
J gene: TRBJ1-4
D gene: NA

CDR3 DNA: TGTGCCTGGAGTCTGGGGCCCGTGGTAGGAAAACTGTTTTTT
CDR3 protein: CAWSLGPVVGKLFF
V gene: TRBV30
clone size: NA
J gene: TRBJ1-4
D gene: NA

CDR3 DNA: TGTGCCAGCAGCCAAGGACTCCAGCAAGGCACAGATACGCAGTATTTT
CDR3 protein: CASSQGLQQGTDTQYF
V gene: TRBV4-2
clone size: NA
J gene: TRBJ2-3
D gene: NA

CDR3 DNA: TGTGCCAGTAGTACCCAGGGGGATGAGCAGTTCTTC
CDR3 protein: CASSTQGDEQFF
V gene: TRBV19
clone size: NA
J gene: TRBJ2-1
D gene: TRBD1

CDR3 DNA: TGTGCCAGTAGTAGGGACACCTACGAGCAGTACTTC
CDR3 protein: CASSRDTYEQYF
V gene: TRBV19
clone size: NA
J gene: TRBJ2-7
D gene: NA

CDR3 DNA: TGTGCCACCAGTGACCCTAAGCGGGAGGTGGAAGATACGCAGTATTTT
CDR3 protein: CATSDPKREVEDTQYF
V gene: TRBV24-1
clone size: few
J gene: TRBJ2-3
D gene: TRBD2

CDR3 DNA: TGCGCCAGCAGTGTAGGGGGAAGCACAGATACGCAGTATTTT
CDR3 protein: CASSVGGSTDTQYF
V gene: TRBV10-2
clone size: NA
J gene: TRBJ2-3
D gene: NA

CDR3 DNA: TGCGCCAGCAGCTTAGGACTAGCGGGGGGGATAAGCTACGAGCAGTACTTC
CDR3 protein: CASSLGLAGGISYEQYF
V gene: TRBV4-1
clone size: few
J gene: TRBJ2-7
D gene: TRBD2

CDR3 DNA: TGTGCCAGCAGCGTAAGTGGCGGGAGGACTGAGCAGTTCTTC
CDR3 protein: CASSVSGGRTEQFF
V gene: TRBV9
clone size: NA
J gene: TRBJ2-1
D gene: TRBD2

CDR3 DNA: TGTGCCAGCAGCCCTATACACGACATGCTGTTCTTC
CDR3 protein: CASSPIHDMLFF
V gene: TRBV11-2
clone size: NA
J gene: TRBJ2-1
D gene: NA

CDR3 DNA: TGTGCCAGCAGTCGGTCTCCGGGAGGGACCCAGTACTTC
CDR3 protein: CASSRSPGGTQYF
V gene: TRBV6-5
clone size: NA
J gene: TRBJ2-5
D gene: TRBD2

CDR3 DNA: TGTGCCAGTAGTGTAACAGGGAGCGAGTATTTTGGGAGCAATCAGCCCCAGCATTTT
CDR3 protein: CASSVTGSEYFGSNQPQHF
V gene: TRBV19
clone size: NA
J gene: TRBJ1-5
D gene: NA

CDR3 DNA: TGTGCCAGCAGCCTGGACTGGAGGAATCAGCCCCAGCATTTT
CDR3 protein: CASSLDWRNQPQHF
V gene: TRBV27
clone size: NA
J gene: TRBJ1-5
D gene: NA

CDR3 DNA: TGTGCCAGCAGTGAACTTACGGGAGAAGGAGGTCAGCCCCAGCATTTT
CDR3 protein: CASSELTGEGGQPQHF
V gene: TRBV2
clone size: NA
J gene: TRBJ1-5
D gene: NA

CDR3 DNA: TGCGCCAGCAGCTTCGGACAAGCGAACACTGAAGCTTTCTTT
CDR3 protein: CASSFGQANTEAFF
V gene: TRBV5-1
clone size: once
J gene: TRBJ1-1
D gene: NA

CDR3 DNA: TGTGCCAGCAGCCAGAGGTGGACTAGCGGTGAGCAGTTCTTC
CDR3 protein: CASSQRWTSGEQFF
V gene: TRBV3-1/TRBV3-2
clone size: NA
J gene: TRBJ2-1
D gene: TRBD2

CDR3 DNA: TGTGCCAGCAGCGAGACAGGTCTTGGATTTATTGGCACTGAAGCTTTCTTT
CDR3 protein: CASSETGLGFIGTEAFF
V gene: TRBV3-1/TRBV3-2
clone size: NA
J gene: TRBJ1-1
D gene: NA

CDR3 DNA: TGTGCCAGCAGTTTTTTAGGGGGAGCTGGAAACACCATATATTTT
CDR3 protein: CASSFLGGAGNTIYF
V gene: TRBV27
clone size: once
J gene: TRBJ1-3
D gene: NA

CDR3 DNA: TGTGCCAGCAGCTTGTTCTTCTACGAGCAGTACTTC
CDR3 protein: CASSLFFYEQYF
V gene: TRBV7-2
clone size: NA
J gene: TRBJ2-7
D gene: NA

CDR3 DNA: TGTGCCAGCAGCTTCGTCAGGGGGTACAATGAGCAGTTCTTC
CDR3 protein: CASSFVRGYNEQFF
V gene: TRBV11-2
clone size: once
J gene: TRBJ2-1
D gene: TRBD1

CDR3 DNA: TGTGCCAGTAGTATAGTTCTTCTGACAGGGATGTATCAGCCCCAGCATTTT
CDR3 protein: CASSIVLLTGMYQPQHF
V gene: TRBV19
clone size: NA
J gene: TRBJ1-5
D gene: TRBD1

CDR3 DNA: TGTGCCTGGAGCCCGACAGGGTGGTCCTACGAGCAGTACTTC
CDR3 protein: CAWSPTGWSYEQYF
V gene: TRBV30
clone size: NA
J gene: TRBJ2-7
D gene: TRBD1

CDR3 DNA: TGTGCCAGTAGTATAGGAGGCGTAGCGGGAGGTGAGGAGCAGTACTTC
CDR3 protein: CASSIGGVAGGEEQYF
V gene: TRBV19
clone size: NA
J gene: TRBJ2-7
D gene: TRBD2

CDR3 DNA: TGCGCCAGCAGCCAAGCAACAGGGAGCAATTCACCCCTCCACTTT
CDR3 protein: CASSQATGSNSPLHF
V gene: TRBV4-1
clone size: NA
J gene: TRBJ1-6
D gene: NA

CDR3 DNA: TGTGCCAGCAGCTTGGAAGGTGCGGGGGAGACCCAGTACTTC
CDR3 protein: CASSLEGAGETQYF
V gene: TRBV5-4
clone size: NA
J gene: TRBJ2-5
D gene: NA

CDR3 DNA: TGTGCCAGCAGCTTACTAAGACTAGCGGGAGGGACCGGGGAGCTGTTTTTT
CDR3 protein: CASSLLRLAGGTGELFF
V gene: TRBV5-4
clone size: NA
J gene: TRBJ2-2
D gene: TRBD2

CDR3 DNA: TGTGCCAGCTCACGCGAAGAGACCCAGTACTTC
CDR3 protein: CASSREETQYF
V gene: TRBV18
clone size: NA
J gene: TRBJ2-5
D gene: NA

CDR3 DNA: TGTGCCAGCAGCAGGACAGGGGATGGCTACACCTTC
CDR3 protein: CASSRTGDGYTF
V gene: TRBV6-5
clone size: NA
J gene: TRBJ1-2
D gene: TRBD1

CDR3 DNA: TGTGCCAGCAGCGACCCCCGGACGGACAGGGGATTTGATCAGCCCCAGCATTTT
CDR3 protein: CASSDPRTDRGFDQPQHF
V gene: TRBV21-1
clone size: once
J gene: TRBJ1-5
D gene: NA

CDR3 DNA: TGTGCCAGCAGTTTGCTTTTTAGCACCGGGGAGCTGTTTTTT
CDR3 protein: CASSLLFSTGELFF
V gene: TRBV28
clone size: once
J gene: TRBJ2-2
D gene: NA

CDR3 DNA: TGTGCCAGCACCGACCGGGTCTACGAGCAGTACTTC
CDR3 protein: CASTDRVYEQYF
V gene: TRBV6-5
clone size: NA
J gene: TRBJ2-7
D gene: NA

CDR3 DNA: TGTGCCAGCAGCTCGACTACCTCCTACGAGCAGTACTTC
CDR3 protein: CASSSTTSYEQYF
V gene: TRBV5-4
clone size: few
J gene: TRBJ2-7
D gene: NA

CDR3 DNA: TGTGCCAGCATCTTCCCCCCTAGCGGGAGGGCCTTCAATGAGCAGTTCTTC
CDR3 protein: CASIFPPSGRAFNEQFF
V gene: TRBV6-4
clone size: once
J gene: TRBJ2-1
D gene: TRBD2

CDR3 DNA: TGTGCCAGCAGTGACTCGCAGGGGGCCACCGGGGAGCTGTTTTTT
CDR3 protein: CASSDSQGATGELFF
V gene: TRBV6-4
clone size: NA
J gene: TRBJ2-2
D gene: TRBD1

CDR3 DNA: TGTGCCAGCAGCAAGGGGATGGAGCGAAGTCAGCCCCAGCATTTT
CDR3 protein: CASSKGMERSQPQHF
V gene: TRBV6-5
clone size: NA
J gene: TRBJ1-5
D gene: NA

CDR3 DNA: TGTGCCAGCAGTAGACAGCAGAGCTCCTACGAGCAGTACTTC
CDR3 protein: CASSRQQSSYEQYF
V gene: TRBV6-5
clone size: NA
J gene: TRBJ2-7
D gene: NA

CDR3 DNA: TGTGCCAGCAGCTTAGTGGGGGCCAGGGCCGGGTTTAACACTGAAGCTTTCTTT
CDR3 protein: CASSLVGARAGFNTEAFF
V gene: TRBV7-6
clone size: few
J gene: TRBJ1-1
D gene: NA

CDR3 DNA: TGTGCCAGCAGGCCTCAGGTCGGCTCTGGAAACACCATATATTTT
CDR3 protein: CASRPQVGSGNTIYF
V gene: TRBV6-5
clone size: NA
J gene: TRBJ1-3
D gene: NA

CDR3 DNA: TGTGCCAGCCAAGCGGGGAGCTCCTACAATGAGCAGTTCTTC
CDR3 protein: CASQAGSSYNEQFF
V gene: TRBV7-2
clone size: NA
J gene: TRBJ2-1
D gene: TRBD2

CDR3 DNA: TGTGCCAGCACCGTGGGGGACAATCCCAACGAGCAGTACTTC
CDR3 protein: CASTVGDNPNEQYF
V gene: TRBV5-6
clone size: once
J gene: TRBJ2-7
D gene: NA

CDR3 DNA: TGTGCCAGCAGAGCCAGGCCCACCGGGGAGCTGTTTTTT
CDR3 protein: CASRARPTGELFF
V gene: TRBV2
clone size: NA
J gene: TRBJ2-2
D gene: NA

CDR3 DNA: TGTGCCACCAGGGGACTAGCGGGGGAGCAGTTCTTC
CDR3 protein: CATRGLAGEQFF
V gene: TRBV24-1
clone size: NA
J gene: TRBJ2-1
D gene: TRBD2

CDR3 DNA: TGCGCCAGCAGTGGGCTAGCGGGAGGAAACGGGGAGCTGTTTTTT
CDR3 protein: CASSGLAGGNGELFF
V gene: TRBV10-1
clone size: NA
J gene: TRBJ2-2
D gene: TRBD2

CDR3 DNA: TGTGCCAGCAGCTTGGTAGTCCTAGCGGGAGACAATGAGCAGTTCTTC
CDR3 protein: CASSLVVLAGDNEQFF
V gene: TRBV5-6
clone size: NA
J gene: TRBJ2-1
D gene: TRBD2

CDR3 DNA: TGCGCCAGCAGCTCGATAGCGGGGGAAAAGCAGTTCTTC
CDR3 protein: CASSSIAGEKQFF
V gene: TRBV5-1
clone size: NA
J gene: TRBJ2-1
D gene: TRBD2

CDR3 DNA: TGTGCCAGCAGCTTCGGGACACTTCCCTACGAGCAGTACTTC
CDR3 protein: CASSFGTLPYEQYF
V gene: TRBV5-4
clone size: NA
J gene: TRBJ2-7
D gene: NA

CDR3 DNA: TGTGCCAGCAGTTACTCCTCAGACATCAGAGAAGCTTTCTTT
CDR3 protein: CASSYSSDIREAFF
V gene: TRBV6-6
clone size: NA
J gene: TRBJ1-1
D gene: NA